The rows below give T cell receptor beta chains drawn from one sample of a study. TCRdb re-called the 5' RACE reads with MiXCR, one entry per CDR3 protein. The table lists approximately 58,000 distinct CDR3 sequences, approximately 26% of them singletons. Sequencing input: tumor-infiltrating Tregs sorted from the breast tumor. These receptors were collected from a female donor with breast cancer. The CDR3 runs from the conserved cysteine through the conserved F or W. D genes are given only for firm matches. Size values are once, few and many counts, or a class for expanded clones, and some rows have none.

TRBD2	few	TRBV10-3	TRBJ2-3	CAISGMGSGTADTQYF	TGTGCCATCAGTGGGATGGGTAGCGGGACCGCAGATACGCAGTATTTT
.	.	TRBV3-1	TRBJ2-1	CASSQFLGAGNNEQFF	TGTGCCAGCAGCCAGTTCCTAGGAGCGGGTAACAATGAGCAGTTCTTC
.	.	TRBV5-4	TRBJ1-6	CASSLAADYNSPLHF	TGTGCCAGCAGCTTGGCGGCAGACTATAATTCACCCCTCCACTTT
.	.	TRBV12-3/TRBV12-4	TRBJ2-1	CASGPTDSYNEQFF	TGTGCCAGCGGCCCCACGGATTCCTACAATGAGCAGTTCTTC
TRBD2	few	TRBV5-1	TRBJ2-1	CASSLELAGVFNEQFF	TGCGCCAGCAGCTTGGAGCTAGCGGGAGTGTTTAATGAGCAGTTCTTC
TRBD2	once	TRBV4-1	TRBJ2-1	CASNQEGGTSGMNYNEQFF	TGCGCCAGCAACCAAGAAGGGGGAACTAGCGGGATGAACTACAATGAGCAGTTCTTC
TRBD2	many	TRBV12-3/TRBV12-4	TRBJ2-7	CASSLRTSGGVTYEQYF	TGTGCCAGCAGTCTTAGGACTAGCGGGGGGGTGACCTACGAGCAGTACTTC
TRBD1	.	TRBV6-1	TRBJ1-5	CASSRDRVNQPQHF	TGTGCCAGCAGTCGAGACAGGGTAAATCAGCCCCAGCATTTT
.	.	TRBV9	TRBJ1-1	CASSVVGGPAFF	TGTGCCAGCAGCGTAGTGGGAGGGCCAGCTTTCTTT
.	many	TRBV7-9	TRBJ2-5	CAGGAAQETQYF	TGTGCCGGCGGGGCAGCCCAAGAGACCCAGTACTTC
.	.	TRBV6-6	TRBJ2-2	CATRRGELFF	TGTGCCACCCGCCGGGGGGAGCTGTTTTTT
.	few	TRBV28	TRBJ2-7	CASSKVTTAYEQYF	TGTGCCAGCAGTAAAGTAACGACGGCCTACGAGCAGTACTTC
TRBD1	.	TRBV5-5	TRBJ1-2	CASGSIGQGVNGYTF	TGTGCCAGCGGCTCCATAGGACAGGGGGTGAATGGCTACACCTTC
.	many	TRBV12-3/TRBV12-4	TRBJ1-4	CASTLGLPSRRDEKLFF	TGTGCCAGCACCCTGGGACTGCCCTCAAGGCGGGATGAAAAACTGTTTTTT
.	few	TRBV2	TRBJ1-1	CASSSHREEAEAFF	TGTGCCAGCAGCTCGCACAGGGAGGAGGCTGAAGCTTTCTTT
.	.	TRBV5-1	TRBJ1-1	CASSFSFGMNTGAFF	TGCGCCAGCAGCTTTTCCTTCGGAATGAACACTGGAGCTTTCTTT
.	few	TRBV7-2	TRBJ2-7	CASSPTTGPTYEQYF	TGTGCCAGCAGCCCGACAACTGGGCCAACCTACGAGCAGTACTTC
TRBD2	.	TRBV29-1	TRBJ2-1	CSAGTSGPSYNEQLF	TGCAGCGCCGGGACTAGCGGGCCCTCCTACAATGAGCAGCTCTTC
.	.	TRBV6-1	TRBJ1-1	CASSQDTFLNTEAFF	TGTGCCAGCAGCCAAGACACTTTCTTGAACACTGAAGCTTTCTTT
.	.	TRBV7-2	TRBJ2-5	CASSFSRGRETQYF	TGTGCCAGCAGCTTCTCAAGGGGCCGGGAGACCCAGTACTTC
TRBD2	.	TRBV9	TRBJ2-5	CASSTWTSRKETQYF	TGTGCCAGCAGCACTTGGACTAGCAGGAAGGAGACCCAGTACTTC
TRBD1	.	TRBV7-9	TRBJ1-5	CASSLITGTGIGQPQHF	TGTGCCAGCAGCTTGATTACCGGGACAGGGATTGGGCAGCCCCAGCATTTT
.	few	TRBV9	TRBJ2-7	CASSVGDGEQYF	TGTGCCAGCAGCGTCGGAGACGGGGAGCAGTACTTC
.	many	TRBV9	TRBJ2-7	CASSVGSQSSYEQYF	TGTGCCAGCAGCGTAGGCTCCCAGAGCTCCTACGAGCAGTACTTC
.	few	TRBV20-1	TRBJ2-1	CSVKGVYYNEQFF	TGCAGTGTTAAGGGGGTCTACTACAATGAGCAGTTCTTC
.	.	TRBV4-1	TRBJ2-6	CASSKGLSSGANVLTF	TGCGCCAGCAGCAAGGGACTTAGCTCTGGGGCCAACGTCCTGACTTTC
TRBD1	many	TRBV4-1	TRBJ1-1	CASSTQGGASEAFF	TGCGCCAGCAGCACCCAGGGGGGGGCGAGTGAAGCTTTCTTT
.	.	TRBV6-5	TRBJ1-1	CASSYTLSTGNTEAFF	TGTGCCAGCAGTTACACACTTTCGACAGGGAACACTGAAGCTTTCTTT